The 18 T cell receptor beta chains in this list originate from one sample, sequenced in a study of human T cells and chemical hapten exposure. Indicated time point: pre-sensitization, week 0. The sample's treatment: therapeutic diphenylcyclopropenone sensitization with weekly scalp DPC. TCRdb re-called the RACE reads with MiXCR, one entry per CDR3 protein. The sample lists a few hundred thousand distinct CDR3 sequences; roughly 7.7% were seen once. The specimen comprised whole blood, sampled in connection with sensitization to the hapten diphenylcyclopropenone (DPC). The receptors originated from a man aged 18 to 35 with alopecia areata. Some clones in this sample may be carry-over from other donors' samples.

The chain employs TRBV11-2 and TRBJ2-1; no firm D call. CDR3 length: 13 residues. Germline-derived CDR1 and CDR2 are SGHAT and FQNNGV. V was cut by 6 bases and J by 5 bases, with 11 bases left in between. The CDR3 reads CASRIDANNEQFF. CDR3 nucleotides: TGTGCCAGCAGAATAGACGCGAACAATGAGCAGTTCTTC.

This clonotype was recorded at least ten times. The rearrangement links TRBV10-3 to TRBJ2-4; the match to TRBD1 covers 8 bases. Unmatched junction bases numbered 8, after V lost 3 bases and J lost 1 base. CDR1 and CDR2 (germline): ENHRY, SYGVKD. The CDR3 runs 17 residues. CDR3 protein: CAISERSGGAAKNIQYF. CDR3 in DNA: TGTGCCATCAGTGAACGTTCAGGGGGCGCGGCCAAAAACATTCAGTACTTC.

This clonotype was counted between two and nine times. This chain joins TRBV18 and TRBJ1-1; 8 bases align to TRBD1. With 3 bases clipped from V and 8 bases from J, the junction kept 5 bases outside the gene matches. The CDR3 consists of 13 residues. In germline, CDR1 is KGHSH, CDR2 LQKENI. In DNA, the CDR3 is TGTGCCAGCTCACCCAGGGGGCCGGAGGAAGCTTTCTTT. Protein: CASSPRGPEEAFF.

The V gene is TRBV4-1, the J gene TRBJ1-2; maybe TRBD1 (5 bases). The CDR3 totals 13 residues. V gave up 5 bases and J gave up 6 bases, with 13 bases separating them. Germline V lookup: CDR1 MGHRA, CDR2 YSYEKL. CDR3 in DNA: TGCGCCAGCAGCTCAGGGTCGACCCATGGCTACACCTTC. Its translation: CASSSGSTHGYTF.

This clonotype was detected a few times. This chain links TRBV15 with TRBJ2-3, with D perhaps being TRBD1 or TRBD2 (5 bases each). The CDR3 sequence is 16 residues long. Germline CDR1 LNHNV, CDR2 YYDKDF (reference sequence). The V end lost 3 bases, the J end lost 0 bases, and 13 bases lay between the germline ends. The CDR3: CATSSYPGPSTDTQYF. CDR3 nucleotide sequence: TGTGCCACCAGCAGTTATCCGGGACCAAGCACAGATACGCAGTATTTT.

The CDR3 region is CASRTGGTEAFF. The CDR3, as DNA: TGTGCCAGCAGGACCGGGGGTACTGAAGCTTTCTTT. The rearrangement links TRBV6-2 or TRBV6-3 to TRBJ1-1, with TRBD1 as a possible D gene (5 bases). Germline V gene lookup returns CDR1 MNHEY and CDR2 SVGEGT. The V end was cut by 6 bases, the J end by 5 bases, with 10 bases between. The CDR3 totals 12 residues.

This clonotype has at least ten counts. The J gene is TRBJ2-1, the V gene TRBV5-1; TRBD2 agrees at 8 bases. Trimming took 4 bases from V and 9 from J; bases not matched to a gene: 6. Germline V gene data show CDR1 as SGHRS and CDR2 as YFSETQ. The CDR3 runs 13 residues. The CDR3 coding sequence is TGCGCCAGCAGCCCTCCGGGGGGGAGTGAGCAGTTCTTC. Protein: CASSPPGGSEQFF.

The CDR3 reads CASSLRDRLNEKLFF. The CDR3 DNA sequence: TGTGCCAGCAGCTTGCGGGACAGGCTTAATGAAAAACTGTTTTTT. This chain joins TRBV5-6 and TRBJ1-4; TRBD1 matches at 8 bases. The CDR3 totals 15 residues. The germline V gene has CDR1 SGHDT and CDR2 YYEEEE. V was pared by 1 base and J by 4 bases, with 3 bases of the junction left unmatched.

The V gene is TRBV12-3 or TRBV12-4, the J gene TRBJ2-3; 7 bases are a match to TRBD2. The V and J ends lost 7 bases and 4 bases, in that order; junction bases with no gene match: 8. CDR3 length equals 14 residues. Written as DNA, the CDR3 is TGTGCCAGCATCTGGGGGGGTTCAGCAGATACGCAGTATTTT. Its protein is CASIWGGSADTQYF.

The table lists this clonotype with many counts. The chain has TRBV3-1 and TRBJ1-2, with D possibly being TRBD1 (5 bases). V shed 4 bases and J shed 4 bases, with 16 bases lying between them. The V gene's germline CDR1 is LGHDT and CDR2 YNNKEL (reference sequence). The CDR3 sequence is 15 residues long. CDR3 loop: CASSRDQGRSYGYTF. For the CDR3, the DNA is TGTGCCAGCAGCCGGGATCAGGGACGAAGCTATGGCTACACCTTC.

The chain is built from TRBV7-3 and TRBJ2-5; TRBD2 matches at 10 bases. This CDR3 region has 15 residues. Germline CDR1 and CDR2: SGHTA and FQGTGA. The trim removed 2 bases at V and 2 bases at J, leaving 2 bases unmatched. CDR3 protein: CASSLGSGGQETQYF. The CDR3 DNA is TGTGCCAGCAGCTTAGGTAGCGGGGGGCAAGAGACCCAGTACTTC.

The sample holds a few counts of this clonotype. CDR3 amino acids: CASSPDRVAQPQHF. CDR3 coding DNA: TGTGCCAGCAGTCCGGACAGGGTGGCTCAGCCCCAGCATTTT. The chain links TRBV6-2 or TRBV6-3 to TRBJ1-5; 8 nucleotides align to TRBD1. With V trimmed by 5 bases and J by 6 bases, 6 bases remained unmatched. The CDR3 extends over 14 amino acids. In germline, CDR1 is MNHEY, CDR2 SVGEGT.

This clonotype was recorded at least ten times. The chain is built from TRBV28 and TRBJ1-5; D is possibly TRBD1 (5 bases). There are 19 residues in the CDR3. Between the trimmed V and J ends, which lost 2 bases and 1 base, there was a span of 21 bases. The V gene's germline CDR1 is MDHEN and CDR2 SYDVKM. Here the CDR3 reads CASSLGHFRTKPSNQPQHF. In DNA form, the CDR3 reads TGTGCCAGCAGTTTAGGACATTTTAGGACGAAACCCAGCAATCAGCCCCAGCATTTT.

This chain joins TRBV3-1 and TRBJ1-2; 8 nucleotides match TRBD1. This CDR3 is 15 amino acids long. CDR1 is LGHDT, CDR2 YNNKEL, per germline (reference sequence). Losses at the gene ends were 0 bases for V and 3 bases for J; bases not matched to a gene: 3. CDR3 amino acids: CASSQDTGQDYGYTF. CDR3 DNA sequence: TGTGCCAGCAGCCAAGATACGGGACAGGACTATGGCTACACCTTC.

CDR3 bases: TGCAGCGTTTCAGAGAACACCGGGGAGCTGTTTTTT. Its translation is CSVSENTGELFF. The chain recombines TRBV29-1 with TRBJ2-2; no reliable D call. V gave up 5 bases and J gave up 1 base, with 5 bases separating them. The CDR3 runs 12 residues. Per the germline V gene, CDR1 is SQVTM and CDR2 is ANQGSEA.

This clonotype was seen at least ten times. V usage is TRBV10-3 and J usage is TRBJ2-3, with TRBD2 as a possible D gene (6 bases). This CDR3 region has 16 residues. Trimming stripped 3 bases from V and 10 bases from J, with 23 bases between. The germline V gene has CDR1 ENHRY and CDR2 SYGVKD. The CDR3 DNA is TGTGCCATCAGTGATTGGGACTTAGCTTTCGGACGGGCGCAGTATTTT. Translated: CAISDWDLAFGRAQYF.

This clonotype was observed many times. The genes are TRBV6-4 and TRBJ1-6; 10 bases align to TRBD1. The CDR3 is 13 residues long. V was pared by 10 bases and J by 9 bases, with 6 bases of the junction left unmatched. Per germline, CDR1 MRHNA and CDR2 SNTAGT. CDR3 DNA sequence: TGTGCCACCCGGGACAGGGGAGGTTCACCCCTCCACTTT. It specifies CATRDRGGSPLHF.

Only a few counts were recorded for this clonotype. CDR3 amino acids: CASSQGQGDQETQYF. CDR3 DNA: TGTGCCAGCAGCCAAGGACAGGGGGATCAGGAGACCCAGTACTTC. The chain uses TRBV3-1 and TRBJ2-5; 9 positions match TRBD1. Germline CDR1 reads LGHDT; CDR2 reads YNNKEL (reference sequence). The length of the CDR3 is 15 residues. With 1 base clipped from V and 5 bases from J, the junction kept 5 bases outside the gene matches.